This T cell receptor (beta chain) was documented in a study of blood T cell repertoires in COVID-19. In the study overall: Donors in the United States, Italy and Spain gave samples during acute or convalescent COVID-19.

The CDR3 has 17 amino acids. Germline V lookup: CDR1 MDHEN, CDR2 SYDVKM. V dropped 5 bases and J dropped 2 bases, with 20 bases sitting between them. Participants spanned ages about 18 to 95 years and resided in 20 to 30 US areas. Clones were read by immunoSEQ multiplex PCR, and TCRdb kept only the in-frame ones, dropping some. The sample includes a few hundred thousand clones, about four fifths seen only once; the top ten take about 5.4%. The chain is built from TRBV28 and TRBJ2-3, with a weak D call TRBD2 (5 bases). The source is a woman aged 50 to 65 who had recovered from COVID-19. The material sequenced was PBMCs or T cells enriched from blood (not recorded which). The CDR3 DNA reads TGTGCCAGCAGTCCACTCCTGTGGGGAGTAAACACAGATACGCAGTATTTT. Translation gives CASSPLLWGVNTDTQYF.